This is a list of T cell receptor beta chains from one sample in a study of neurological immune-mediated disorders. TCRdb itself ran the 5' RACE reads through MiXCR, one entry per CDR3 protein. Here the sample spans around 49,000 distinct CDR3 sequences, 9% to 10% being singletons. The specimen was PBMCs. These receptors all come from a woman between 35 and 50 years old in good health. The CDR3 runs from the conserved cysteine through the conserved F or W. Each record gives: V gene, D gene, J gene, clone size, CDR3 DNA, CDR3 protein. The D gene is left open where the match is weak. Part of the rows lack a size; the others show once, few, many or a class for expanded clones.

V gene: TRBV9; D gene: NA; J gene: TRBJ1-5; clone size: NA; CDR3 DNA: TGTGCCAGCAGCGACGATTCCTTCAATCAGCCCCAGCATTTT; CDR3 protein: CASSDDSFNQPQHF
V gene: TRBV7-2; D gene: NA; J gene: TRBJ2-1; clone size: many; CDR3 DNA: TGTGCCAGCACACTTAAGTCCGGCTACAATGAGCAGTTCTTC; CDR3 protein: CASTLKSGYNEQFF
V gene: TRBV4-2; D gene: TRBD2; J gene: TRBJ2-7; clone size: many; CDR3 DNA: TGTGCCAGCAGCCAAGTTGGGGGGACTAGATCCTCTAGCGAGCAGTACTTC; CDR3 protein: CASSQVGGTRSSSEQYF
V gene: TRBV7-2; D gene: NA; J gene: TRBJ1-2; clone size: many; CDR3 DNA: TGTGCCAGCAGCTTAGATGACAGGTTTAGGAACACCTTC; CDR3 protein: CASSLDDRFRNTF
V gene: TRBV4-1; D gene: NA; J gene: TRBJ2-1; clone size: NA; CDR3 DNA: TGCGCCAGCAGCCAAGTAGGCCGAAGTCTATCCTTCTTC; CDR3 protein: CASSQVGRSLSFF
V gene: TRBV6-1; D gene: NA; J gene: TRBJ2-1; clone size: many; CDR3 DNA: TGTGCCAGCAGTGAAAGGTGGCGGCCCTACAATGAGCAGTTCTTC; CDR3 protein: CASSERWRPYNEQFF
V gene: TRBV5-1; D gene: NA; J gene: TRBJ2-7; clone size: many; CDR3 DNA: TGCGCCAGCAATCGTGGGGGCCTCGAGCAGTACTTC; CDR3 protein: CASNRGGLEQYF
V gene: TRBV15; D gene: TRBD1; J gene: TRBJ1-2; clone size: many; CDR3 DNA: TGTGCCACCAGTGGTCTCGGACAGGGAGGCGGCTACACCTTC; CDR3 protein: CATSGLGQGGGYTF
V gene: TRBV5-1; D gene: TRBD1; J gene: TRBJ2-7; clone size: many; CDR3 DNA: TGCGCCAGCAGCTTGGTAACAGGGGTGTCCGAGCAGTACTTC; CDR3 protein: CASSLVTGVSEQYF
V gene: TRBV9; D gene: TRBD1; J gene: TRBJ1-1; clone size: many; CDR3 DNA: TGTGCCAGCAGCGCCTCGACAGGGATAAACACTGAAGCTTTCTTT; CDR3 protein: CASSASTGINTEAFF
V gene: TRBV7-3; D gene: NA; J gene: TRBJ2-7; clone size: many; CDR3 DNA: TGTGCCAGCAGGCGAGGGACGGCTCTCTCCTACGAGCAGTACTTC; CDR3 protein: CASRRGTALSYEQYF
V gene: TRBV5-1; D gene: NA; J gene: TRBJ2-2; clone size: many; CDR3 DNA: TGCGCCAGCACCCAGGGACCCGCGAACACCGGGGAGCTGTTTTTT; CDR3 protein: CASTQGPANTGELFF
V gene: TRBV27; D gene: TRBD2; J gene: TRBJ2-7; clone size: NA; CDR3 DNA: TGTGCCAACAGTTTAGTCGTACCAGACCGAATGACTAGCGGGAGGGCCTACGAGCAGTACTTC; CDR3 protein: CANSLVVPDRMTSGRAYEQYF
V gene: TRBV20-1; D gene: NA; J gene: TRBJ1-5; clone size: many; CDR3 DNA: TGCAGTGCTCGAACTTTAGGGGCTATAGATTCCCAGCCCCAGCATTTT; CDR3 protein: CSARTLGAIDSQPQHF
V gene: TRBV27; D gene: NA; J gene: TRBJ1-3; clone size: many; CDR3 DNA: TGTGCCAGCAGGCTGACAGTTACTGGAAACACCATATATTTT; CDR3 protein: CASRLTVTGNTIYF
V gene: TRBV6-5; D gene: NA; J gene: TRBJ2-7; clone size: many; CDR3 DNA: TGTGCCAGCAGTTACTCGCGGCTCGACAGCTCCTACGAGCAGTACTTC; CDR3 protein: CASSYSRLDSSYEQYF
V gene: TRBV4-3; D gene: NA; J gene: TRBJ2-1; clone size: many; CDR3 DNA: TGCGCCAGCAGCCAAGACCTATCTCGGGCTGACAATGAGCAGTTCTTC; CDR3 protein: CASSQDLSRADNEQFF
V gene: TRBV12-3/TRBV12-4; D gene: NA; J gene: TRBJ1-6; clone size: many; CDR3 DNA: TGTGCCAGCAGTCCGTCGGGGGATTCACCCCTCCACTTT; CDR3 protein: CASSPSGDSPLHF
V gene: TRBV9; D gene: TRBD1; J gene: TRBJ1-2; clone size: many; CDR3 DNA: TGTGCCAGCAGCTATCGACAGGGAGGGGAGACTAATGGCTACACCTTC; CDR3 protein: CASSYRQGGETNGYTF
V gene: TRBV10-3; D gene: TRBD1; J gene: TRBJ2-2; clone size: few; CDR3 DNA: TGTGCCATCAGCCCCGGGACAGGGGTCCCCGGGGAGCTGTTTTTT; CDR3 protein: CAISPGTGVPGELFF
V gene: TRBV15; D gene: NA; J gene: TRBJ2-2; clone size: many; CDR3 DNA: TGTGCCACCAGCGGGAGCGCCGGGGAGCTGTTTTTT; CDR3 protein: CATSGSAGELFF
V gene: TRBV7-7; D gene: NA; J gene: TRBJ1-3; clone size: NA; CDR3 DNA: TGTGCCAGCAGCCCCTTACATATTTTGTCTGGAAACACCATATATTTT; CDR3 protein: CASSPLHILSGNTIYF
V gene: TRBV5-6; D gene: NA; J gene: TRBJ2-1; clone size: many; CDR3 DNA: TGTGCCAGCAGCTTCCAGGCCTCCTACAATGAGCAGTTCTTC; CDR3 protein: CASSFQASYNEQFF
V gene: TRBV5-1; D gene: NA; J gene: TRBJ1-2; clone size: many; CDR3 DNA: TGCGCCAGCAGCCTTGACAGCTCTGGCTACACCTTC; CDR3 protein: CASSLDSSGYTF
V gene: TRBV3-1; D gene: TRBD2; J gene: TRBJ2-5; clone size: medium-sized; CDR3 DNA: TGTGCCAGCAGCCAAGATATAATCCCCCGGCTAGCGGGGGAGGTCCAAGAGACCCAGTACTTC; CDR3 protein: CASSQDIIPRLAGEVQETQYF
V gene: TRBV24-1; D gene: NA; J gene: TRBJ2-3; clone size: many; CDR3 DNA: TGTGCCACCAGTGAAACCGGGACAAATGAAGAAGATACGCAGTATTTT; CDR3 protein: CATSETGTNEEDTQYF
V gene: TRBV20-1; D gene: NA; J gene: TRBJ1-1; clone size: many; CDR3 DNA: TGCAGGAGGGGGTCTGAAGCTTTCTTT; CDR3 protein: CRRGSEAFF
V gene: TRBV6-5; D gene: NA; J gene: TRBJ1-6; clone size: many; CDR3 DNA: TGTGCCAGCAGTTCCGGGACAACCTCCCATTCACCCCTCCACTTT; CDR3 protein: CASSSGTTSHSPLHF
V gene: TRBV9; D gene: NA; J gene: TRBJ2-1; clone size: many; CDR3 DNA: TGTGCCAGCAGCCCCCGTGGTCCAGCTTCTGAGAGCTCCTACAATGAGCAGTTCTTC; CDR3 protein: CASSPRGPASESSYNEQFF
V gene: TRBV5-1; D gene: NA; J gene: TRBJ1-3; clone size: NA; CDR3 DNA: TGCGCCAGCAGCTTGGCCGGGTTGGGCTATGGAAACACCATATATTTT; CDR3 protein: CASSLAGLGYGNTIYF
V gene: TRBV29-1; D gene: NA; J gene: TRBJ2-7; clone size: many; CDR3 DNA: TGCAGCGCATACACCGCCTACGAGCAGTACTTC; CDR3 protein: CSAYTAYEQYF
V gene: TRBV3-1; D gene: NA; J gene: TRBJ1-2; clone size: many; CDR3 DNA: TGTGCCAGCAGCCAAGGAATCGCTGGCTACACCTTC; CDR3 protein: CASSQGIAGYTF
V gene: TRBV7-5; D gene: NA; J gene: TRBJ2-6; clone size: few; CDR3 DNA: NA; CDR3 protein: CISVPLSPNVLTF
V gene: TRBV5-1; D gene: NA; J gene: TRBJ1-1; clone size: many; CDR3 DNA: TGCGCCAGCAGCTTGGATGCGGGTAACACTGAAGCTTTCTTT; CDR3 protein: CASSLDAGNTEAFF
V gene: TRBV7-7; D gene: NA; J gene: TRBJ2-2; clone size: many; CDR3 DNA: TGTGCTAGCAGCACCGACGGGGCCGCCGGGGAGCTGTTTTTT; CDR3 protein: CASSTDGAAGELFF
V gene: TRBV28; D gene: NA; J gene: TRBJ1-2; clone size: NA; CDR3 DNA: TGTGCCAGCAGTTACGGGGTAAACAACTATGGCTACACCTTC; CDR3 protein: CASSYGVNNYGYTF
V gene: TRBV25-1; D gene: NA; J gene: TRBJ2-3; clone size: many; CDR3 DNA: TGTGCCAGCAGTGGGGATCTCGGAAACACAGATACGCAGTATTTT; CDR3 protein: CASSGDLGNTDTQYF
V gene: TRBV2; D gene: TRBD2; J gene: TRBJ2-7; clone size: many; CDR3 DNA: TGTGCCAGCAGTGCCCAGCGGGAGTCTACCTACGAGCAGTACTTC; CDR3 protein: CASSAQRESTYEQYF
V gene: TRBV5-1; D gene: TRBD2; J gene: TRBJ2-1; clone size: medium-sized; CDR3 DNA: TGCGCCAGCAGCGCCGGGACTAGCGGCCCCAGGGAGCAGTTCTTC; CDR3 protein: CASSAGTSGPREQFF
V gene: TRBV12-3/TRBV12-4; D gene: NA; J gene: TRBJ2-7; clone size: many; CDR3 DNA: TGTGCCAGCAGTTTAGGTCCCTGCGAGCAGTACTTC; CDR3 protein: CASSLGPCEQYF
V gene: TRBV3-1; D gene: NA; J gene: TRBJ2-5; clone size: many; CDR3 DNA: TGTGCCAGCAGCCAAGATACAACAGCCCAAGAGACCCAGTACTTC; CDR3 protein: CASSQDTTAQETQYF
V gene: TRBV4-1; D gene: TRBD1; J gene: TRBJ2-7; clone size: many; CDR3 DNA: TGCGCCAGCAGCCAGGCAGGGATCGGGACAGGGTACATCTACGAGCAGTACTTC; CDR3 protein: CASSQAGIGTGYIYEQYF
V gene: TRBV11-2; D gene: NA; J gene: TRBJ2-7; clone size: NA; CDR3 DNA: TGTGCCAGCAGCTTAGATAGGCCCTACGAGCAGTACTTC; CDR3 protein: CASSLDRPYEQYF
V gene: TRBV5-1; D gene: TRBD1; J gene: TRBJ2-6; clone size: NA; CDR3 DNA: TGCGCCAGCAGCGGGGGGACAGGGGGCTCTGGGGCCAACGTCCTGACTTTC; CDR3 protein: CASSGGTGGSGANVLTF
V gene: TRBV10-2; D gene: TRBD1; J gene: TRBJ2-5; clone size: many; CDR3 DNA: TGCGCCAGCAGTGAGTGGGACAGCCAAGAGACCCAGTACTTC; CDR3 protein: CASSEWDSQETQYF
V gene: TRBV12-3/TRBV12-4; D gene: NA; J gene: TRBJ1-2; clone size: NA; CDR3 DNA: TGTGCCAGCAGGTCCGACTTTTATGGCTACACCTTC; CDR3 protein: CASRSDFYGYTF
V gene: TRBV5-1; D gene: TRBD2; J gene: TRBJ2-1; clone size: many; CDR3 DNA: TGCGCCAGCAGCTTGGGGGGACCTAGCGGGAGGGACTATGAGCAGTTCTTC; CDR3 protein: CASSLGGPSGRDYEQFF
V gene: TRBV5-1; D gene: TRBD1; J gene: TRBJ1-5; clone size: many; CDR3 DNA: TGCGCCAGCAGCCAAACGACAGGGGGCAATCAGCCCCAGCATTTT; CDR3 protein: CASSQTTGGNQPQHF
V gene: TRBV7-2; D gene: TRBD1; J gene: TRBJ1-4; clone size: many; CDR3 DNA: TGTGCCAGCAGCTTCCAACAGGGGGAGGAAAAACTGTTTTTT; CDR3 protein: CASSFQQGEEKLFF
V gene: TRBV24-1; D gene: TRBD1; J gene: TRBJ1-2; clone size: many; CDR3 DNA: TGTGCCACCAGTGACCGATACCCCGGGACAGGATATGTCTACACCTTC; CDR3 protein: CATSDRYPGTGYVYTF
V gene: TRBV19; D gene: NA; J gene: TRBJ1-5; clone size: many; CDR3 DNA: TGTGCCAGTAGTATAAGGGGGACTAGCAATCAGCCCCAGCATTTT; CDR3 protein: CASSIRGTSNQPQHF
V gene: TRBV30; D gene: NA; J gene: TRBJ2-1; clone size: many; CDR3 DNA: TGTGCCTGGAGCGAGTCAGTAGAGCAGTTCTTC; CDR3 protein: CAWSESVEQFF
V gene: TRBV9; D gene: NA; J gene: TRBJ2-7; clone size: many; CDR3 DNA: TGTGCCAGCAGTTTGGGGGGGGGCGGCAGCTCCTACGAGCAGTACTTC; CDR3 protein: CASSLGGGGSSYEQYF
V gene: TRBV12-3/TRBV12-4; D gene: NA; J gene: TRBJ2-2; clone size: many; CDR3 DNA: TGTGCCAGCAGTCAACATCCCCGGGACTTGGGACCCGGGGAGCTGTTTTTT; CDR3 protein: CASSQHPRDLGPGELFF
V gene: TRBV4-3; D gene: NA; J gene: TRBJ2-1; clone size: NA; CDR3 DNA: TGCGCCAGCAGCCAAGATCAAGAGGGCCGCTACAATGAGCAGTTCTTC; CDR3 protein: CASSQDQEGRYNEQFF
V gene: TRBV7-3; D gene: NA; J gene: TRBJ1-1; clone size: many; CDR3 DNA: TGTGCCAGCAGCCCCCAGGGAGGGGTGGGCACTGAAGCTTTCTTT; CDR3 protein: CASSPQGGVGTEAFF
V gene: TRBV5-1; D gene: NA; J gene: TRBJ1-1; clone size: medium-sized; CDR3 DNA: TGCGCCAGCCATTGGGGTACAGAAATGAACACTGAAGCTTTCTTT; CDR3 protein: CASHWGTEMNTEAFF
V gene: TRBV6-4; D gene: NA; J gene: TRBJ1-1; clone size: once; CDR3 DNA: TGTGCCAGCAGTGAGGTACAGGGAGGCGGCACTGAAGCTTTCTTT; CDR3 protein: CASSEVQGGGTEAFF
V gene: TRBV6-5; D gene: NA; J gene: TRBJ1-1; clone size: many; CDR3 DNA: TGTGCCAGCAGTTACTCAAGGCGCCCCACTGAAGCTTTCTTT; CDR3 protein: CASSYSRRPTEAFF